This is a list of T cell receptor beta chains from one sample in a study of control samples from healthy donors and cancer patients. The protocol was immunoSEQ multiplex PCR, while the TCRdb copy is restricted to in-frame clones and leaves out a portion. The table has some 120,000 clones, 93% seen once. The sample was blood. Source of these receptors: a man aged 30 to 39 in good health. Each CDR3 is given with its conserved first and last residue. D genes are given only for firm matches. Rows give clone size only sometimes, using once, few, many, or a class for an expanded clone.

clone_size,j_call,v_call,d_call,cdr3_aa,cdr3_nt
-,TRBJ2-5,TRBV18,-,CASSQRGGQETQYF,TGTGCCAGCTCACAAAGGGGCGGACAAGAGACCCAGTACTTC
-,TRBJ2-1,TRBV7-3,TRBD1,CASTLGQGNEQFF,TGTGCCAGCACCCTGGGACAGGGGAATGAGCAGTTCTTC
-,TRBJ1-3,TRBV5-1,TRBD1,CASSTGQVENTIYF,TGCGCCAGCAGCACCGGACAGGTTGAAAACACCATATATTTT
-,TRBJ2-5,TRBV7-8,-,CASSLQPGEYQETQYF,TGTGCCAGCAGCCTCCAACCCGGGGAGTACCAAGAGACCCAGTACTTC
-,TRBJ1-2,TRBV2,TRBD1,CASSEGKGAYYGYTF,TGTGCCAGCAGTGAAGGGAAGGGGGCATACTATGGCTACACCTTC
-,TRBJ2-3,TRBV27,TRBD2,CASSFLGLADSTDTQYF,TGTGCCAGCAGCTTTCTTGGACTAGCGGATAGCACAGATACGCAGTATTTT
-,TRBJ2-1,TRBV24-1,-,CATSVDREQFF,TGTGCCACCAGTGTAGACCGAGAGCAGTTCTTC
once,TRBJ2-5,TRBV7-2,-,CASSLEGGGETQYF,TGTGCCAGCAGCTTAGAGGGCGGGGGCGAGACCCAGTACTTC
-,TRBJ2-3,TRBV6-5,TRBD2,CASSYGRGGNSDTQYF,TGTGCCAGCAGTTACGGGCGGGGGGGCAATTCAGATACGCAGTATTTT
-,TRBJ1-1,TRBV19,TRBD1,CASRRRTGDLNTEAFF,TGTGCCAGTAGGAGAAGGACAGGGGACTTGAACACTGAAGCTTTCTTT
-,TRBJ1-6,TRBV6-5,-,CASSARGPLHF,TGTGCCAGCAGCGCCCGGGGGCCCCTCCACTTT
-,TRBJ1-4,TRBV7-8,TRBD1,CASSAQATGTNEKLFF,TGTGCCAGCAGCGCCCAAGCGACAGGGACTAATGAAAAACTGTTTTTT
-,TRBJ1-3,TRBV6-5,-,CASTGEVSGNTIYF,TGTGCCAGCACCGGCGAGGTGTCTGGAAACACCATATATTTT
-,TRBJ1-1,TRBV15,-,CATSRETGQLEAFF,TGTGCCACCAGCAGAGAAACTGGACAGCTCGAAGCTTTCTTT
-,TRBJ1-2,TRBV7-3,-,CASSLGGYGYTF,TGTGCCAGCAGCTTAGGGGGGTATGGCTACACCTTC
-,TRBJ2-7,TRBV7-9,TRBD1,CASSSQMGTGSYEQYF,TGTGCCAGCAGCTCCCAGATGGGGACAGGAAGCTACGAGCAGTACTTC
-,TRBJ2-3,TRBV19,TRBD2,CASTSSPLAGIDTQYF,TGTGCCAGTACCTCCTCCCCGCTAGCGGGGATAGATACGCAGTATTTT
-,TRBJ2-1,TRBV6-6,-,CASSPDTLPAIGNEQFF,TGTGCCAGCAGTCCGGACACCCTGCCGGCCATAGGCAATGAGCAGTTCTTC
-,TRBJ2-5,TRBV6-5,TRBD2,CASTSASGGVETQYF,TGTGCCAGCACGTCGGCTAGCGGGGGGGTGGAGACCCAGTACTTC
-,TRBJ1-2,TRBV11-2,-,CASSPDPVWAYGYTF,TGTGCCAGCAGCCCCGATCCGGTATGGGCTTATGGCTACACCTTC
once,TRBJ1-1,TRBV5-1,-,CASSLAGLATEAFF,TGCGCCAGCAGCCTCGCAGGGCTGGCCACTGAAGCTTTCTTT
few,TRBJ2-7,TRBV2,-,CASSEHGGSYEQYF,TGTGCCAGCAGTGAACACGGGGGCTCCTACGAGCAGTACTTC
-,TRBJ1-2,TRBV27,-,CASSLSVGGLGYTF,TGTGCCAGCAGTTTATCGGTGGGGGGATTAGGCTACACCTTC
-,TRBJ2-3,TRBV6-2/TRBV6-3,-,CASSQNGGRPTDTQYF,TGTGCCAGCAGTCAAAACGGGGGCCGACCCACAGATACGCAGTATTTT
-,TRBJ1-2,TRBV2,-,CASSGEQYYGYTF,TGTGCCAGCAGTGGGGAGCAGTACTATGGCTACACCTTC
-,TRBJ1-2,TRBV6-1,-,CASSEIVGANYGYTF,TGTGCCAGCAGTGAAATAGTGGGGGCTAACTATGGCTACACCTTC
-,TRBJ2-3,TRBV24-1,TRBD2,CATSDLAPGLAGGSSTDTQYF,TGTGCCACCAGTGATTTAGCGCCGGGGCTAGCGGGGGGGTCTAGCACAGATACGCAGTATTTT
-,TRBJ1-2,TRBV7-2,-,CASSSYDSHYGYTF,TGTGCCAGCAGCTCGTACGACAGTCACTATGGCTACACCTTC
-,TRBJ1-5,TRBV19,-,CASSLGSYQPQHF,TGTGCCAGTAGTTTGGGCAGCTATCAGCCCCAGCATTTT
-,TRBJ1-4,TRBV5-1,-,CASSLEGQLGEKLFF,TGCGCCAGCAGCTTGGAGGGACAACTAGGAGAAAAACTGTTTTTT
-,TRBJ1-3,TRBV28,-,CASSFLKASSGNTIYF,TGTGCCAGCAGTTTCCTTAAAGCGAGCTCTGGAAACACCATATATTTT
-,TRBJ2-5,TRBV5-5,-,CASRPGVQKETQYF,TGTGCCAGCAGACCCGGGGTCCAGAAAGAGACCCAGTACTTC
-,TRBJ2-5,TRBV7-7,-,CASSLLWDEETQYF,TGTGCCAGCAGCTTACTTTGGGATGAAGAGACCCAGTACTTC
-,TRBJ2-7,TRBV10-3,TRBD2,CAILQAGGNHEQYF,TGTGCCATCTTACAGGCGGGGGGGAATCACGAGCAGTACTTC
-,TRBJ2-3,TRBV6-5,-,CASTRRRSSTDTQYF,TGTGCCAGCACCCGCCGACGGTCGAGCACAGATACGCAGTATTTT
-,TRBJ2-3,TRBV28,TRBD1,CASSLRFGRSTGGTQYF,TGTGCCAGCAGTTTAAGGTTCGGCCGCTCGACAGGGGGAACGCAGTATTTT
-,TRBJ1-3,TRBV28,-,CASSLGSGTGNTIYF,TGTGCCAGCAGTTTAGGGTCGGGGACCGGAAACACCATATATTTT
once,TRBJ2-2,TRBV7-2,-,CASSLRSGGTGELFF,TGTGCCAGCAGCTTACGGTCAGGCGGCACCGGGGAGCTGTTTTTT
-,TRBJ1-1,TRBV7-9,-,CASNPDEAFF,TGTGCCAGCAACCCAGACGAAGCTTTCTTT
-,TRBJ1-2,TRBV18,-,CASSPDPRSNYGYTF,TGTGCCAGCTCACCCGACCCCCGGAGTAACTATGGCTACACCTTC
-,TRBJ1-4,TRBV5-7,-,CASSSAGNSSGSEKLFF,TGTGCCAGCAGCTCAGCGGGCAACTCGTCCGGGAGTGAAAAACTGTTTTTT
-,TRBJ2-7,TRBV5-6,TRBD2,CASSLGTISSYEQYF,TGTGCCAGCAGCCTCGGGACTATCAGCTCCTACGAGCAGTACTTC
-,TRBJ1-2,TRBV18,-,CASSLGQKANYGYTF,TGTGCCAGCTCACTTGGACAAAAAGCTAACTATGGCTACACCTTC
-,TRBJ2-7,TRBV6-5,-,CASGAHRLSSYEQYF,TGTGCCAGCGGGGCCCATAGGCTAAGCTCCTACGAGCAGTACTTC
-,TRBJ1-6,TRBV28,-,CASSSPLISVDSPLHF,TGTGCCAGCAGTTCGCCCCTCATATCGGTGGATTCACCCCTCCACTTT